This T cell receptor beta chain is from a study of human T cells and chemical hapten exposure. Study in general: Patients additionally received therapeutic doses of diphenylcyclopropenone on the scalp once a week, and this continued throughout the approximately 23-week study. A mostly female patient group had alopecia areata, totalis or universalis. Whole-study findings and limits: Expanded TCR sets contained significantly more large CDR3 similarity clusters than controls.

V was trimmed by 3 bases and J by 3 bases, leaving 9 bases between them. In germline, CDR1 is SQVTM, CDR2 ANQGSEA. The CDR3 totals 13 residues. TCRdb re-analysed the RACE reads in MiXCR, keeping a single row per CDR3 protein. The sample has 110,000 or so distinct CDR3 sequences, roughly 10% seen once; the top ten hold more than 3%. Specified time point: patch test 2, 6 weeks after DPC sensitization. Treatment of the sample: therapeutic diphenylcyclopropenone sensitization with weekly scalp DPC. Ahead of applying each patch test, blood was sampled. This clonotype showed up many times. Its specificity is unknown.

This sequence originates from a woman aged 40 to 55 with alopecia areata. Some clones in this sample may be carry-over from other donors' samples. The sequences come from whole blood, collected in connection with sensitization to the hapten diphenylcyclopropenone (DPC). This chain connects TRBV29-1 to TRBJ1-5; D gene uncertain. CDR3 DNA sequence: TGCAGCGTTGAGGTTGGGATCAATCAGCCCCAGCATTTT. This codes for CSVEVGINQPQHF. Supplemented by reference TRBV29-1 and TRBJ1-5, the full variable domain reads SAVISQKPSRDICQRGTSLTIQCQVDSQVTMMFWYRQQPGQSLTLIATANQGSEATYESGFVIDKFPISRPNLTFSTLTVSNMSPEDSSIYLCSVEVGINQPQHFGDGTRLSIL.